This TCR beta chain was recovered during a study of cytomegalovirus exposure and HLA in healthy donors (dated by TCRdb to the late 2010s). Study-level background: According to a later analysis, the 120 or so validation repertoires were produced on the same platform as the 666 repertoires of the first cohort. The study aimed to test whether cataloging public T cell receptors could reveal signatures of past pathogen exposure. To predict cytomegalovirus infection status, the study combined high-throughput TCR immunosequencing, statistical association of individual TCRs with disease status, and machine learning. Along with the approximately 700-subject first cohort, a separate validation cohort of around 120 different subjects was used.

Libraries were prepared through the immunoSEQ multiplex PCR assay. The paper's processing steps were these. To diagnose cytomegalovirus status from the catalog of TCR beta chain sequences, a statistical classification framework was built. The table was pulled from immuneACCESS by TCRdb, which kept in-frame rearrangements only. Such tables lose some clones; where checked, under half of the loss comes from unresolved V genes, and the rest has no known cause. V, J and clone size are those of that table, while D and trimming were read from the DNA. Counted in this sample were 250,000 to 400,000 clones; roughly nine tenths of them appeared once. Together, the top ten hold 1.2% of the sample. In regard to this clone: Its antigen specificity is not known. Base quality data are lacking; no much larger clone is found one base away.

Broad study findings and their caveats: Cytomegalovirus status was reported to be diagnosed by the classifier with high specificity and sensitivity in both the original and validation cohorts. A total of roughly 160 TCR beta chains were listed by the study as associated with cytomegalovirus. In a later analysis, TCRs clustered in the first cohort were found to also tend to co-occur in the roughly 120 validation repertoires, with 94% of cluster scores above 0. The authors suggested that the approach could potentially be generalized to other disease states and immunological phenotypes. Across donors, most TCR sequences were observed very rarely, whereas some public TCRs were present in many individuals. A later analysis had no HLA typing for the validation cohort, so co-occurrence there was scored across all 110 or so repertoires. Three of the identified cytomegalovirus-associated TCR beta chains were confirmed in vitro to be specific for cytomegalovirus antigens.

The donors were included in the validation cohort of some 120 subjects, a group kept apart from the roughly 670-subject first cohort. Trimming takes 4 bases from V and 4 bases from J, and the germline ends sit 15 bases apart. CDR3 length: 15 amino acids, cysteine to phenylalanine. Only CDR3 DNA remains: 45 bases, in frame from the first base. From a lookup of the germline V gene, CDR1 and CDR2 are SGDLS and YYNGEE. The receptor was derived from a woman aged 25 to 39 in good health and CMV-seropositive. Recombination joined TRBV9 with TRBJ2-1; perhaps TRBD2 is the D gene, with 5 bases matching. The sequenced sample consisted of PBMCs. The CDR3 protein is CASSLASTPYNEQFF. The DNA is TGTGCCAGCAGCTTGGCTAGCACCCCATACAATGAGCAGTTCTTC.